What follows describes a single T cell receptor beta chain. Its specificity is unknown. The V end was cut by 2 bases, the J end by 7 bases, with 15 bases between. This CDR3 is 14 amino acids long. Germline loops: CDR1 SGHDT, CDR2 YYEEEE. The repertoire was sequenced with immunoSEQ multiplex PCR; TCRdb's copy has only in-frame clones and lacks some. The sample holds 550,000 to 650,000 clones, 96% seen once. The sample belongs to a study of shared clonotypes between healthy human individuals. Study-level findings and limits: Naive subsets usually exceeded memory subsets in estimated richness.

Naive CD8 cells were CD45RO-negative, positively selected for CCR7, excluding terminally differentiated effector memory CD45RA+ cells. This receptor was obtained from a woman aged 25 to 39 in good health. The rearrangement uses TRBV5-6 and TRBJ1-2; D is unresolved. The sequenced material came from naive CD8+ T cells sorted from blood. In DNA, the CDR3 is TGTGCCAGCAGCTTATCACACCTGGTTGGTGGCTACACCTTC. This gives the protein CASSLSHLVGGYTF.